The subject of this entry is one T cell receptor beta chain. The length of the CDR3 is 14 residues. Trimming at V came to 1 base and at J to 6 bases, leaving 3 bases not matched to a gene. Germline assignment: CDR1 SGHNT and CDR2 YYREEE (reference sequence). Per the study methods: Amplification of reference gene primers was used by the study to estimate nucleated cell counts. Method: immunoSEQ multiplex PCR; TCRdb's copy keeps in-frame clones and lacks some. V, J and clone size are taken as reported in that table, and D and trimming were inferred from the DNA itself. The sample contains a few hundred thousand clones, about 87% of which appear only once. Seattle researchers signed up patients amid active infection and tracked them longitudinally. This entry is derived from a study of blood T cell repertoires in COVID-19. Study summary: The United States, Italy and Spain provided the acute and convalescent COVID-19 samples.

Sequencing input: peripheral blood. The source is a woman in her thirties with COVID-19, enrolled during active disease. The chain couples TRBV5-4 to TRBJ2-7, with 11 bases identical to TRBD1. The chain's CDR3 is CASSLLGQGGEQYF. Written as DNA, the CDR3 is TGTGCCAGCAGCTTGTTGGGACAGGGGGGCGAGCAGTACTTC.